Below, 30 T cell receptor beta chains from the same sample are listed, as sequenced in a study of breast tumors, draining lymph nodes, adjacent tissues. The lymph nodes were axillary draining lymph nodes from breast cancer patients. TCRdb reprocessed the multiplex PCR reads via MiXCR and lists one record per CDR3 protein. Here the sample spans over 150,000 distinct CDR3 sequences, roughly a third being singletons. Sequenced: axillary lymph node tissue. The receptors derive from a female donor with breast cancer. Some clones in this sample may be carry-over from other donors' samples.

As regards this clonotype: In this CDR3 the conserved last residue, phenylalanine or tryptophan, is missing, so a read error is likely. V gene TRBV20-1 combines with J gene TRBJ2-1, with 11 bases identical to TRBD2. CDR1 is DFQATT, CDR2 SNEGSKA, per germline (reference sequence). This CDR3 is 16 amino acids long. As DNA, the CDR3 is TGCAGCGCTAGCTCGCTAGCGGGAGGCCCCTACAATGAGCAGTTCCTC. This gives the protein CSASSLAGGPYNEQFL.

This clonotype occurred many times. The chain recombines TRBV11-3 with TRBJ2-1, with 14 positions matching TRBD2. Germline-derived CDR1 and CDR2 are SGHNT and YENEEA. This CDR3 has 16 amino acids. After removal of 3 bases from V and 9 bases from J, the junction contained 7 bases not matched to a gene. The chain's CDR3 is CASSFSGTSGSREQFF. For the CDR3, the DNA is TGTGCCAGCAGCTTTTCCGGGACTAGCGGGAGTCGTGAGCAGTTCTTC.

The sample holds many counts of this clonotype. The gene calls are TRBV2 and TRBJ2-7; 12 nucleotides align to TRBD2. The CDR3 is 14 amino acids. Germline-derived CDR1 and CDR2 are SNHLY and FYNNEI. V trimming: 6 bases; J trimming: 1 base; junction bases outside the gene matches: 1. CDR3 residues: CASSGTSGSYEQYF. The CDR3 DNA reads TGTGCCAGCAGCGGGACTAGCGGGTCCTACGAGCAGTACTTC.

This clonotype was seen at least ten times. The chain joins TRBV5-1 to TRBJ1-6; D remains unclear. The V end lost 5 bases, the J end lost 7 bases, and 16 bases lay between the germline ends. Germline-derived CDR1 and CDR2 are SGHRS and YFSETQ. This CDR3 has 15 amino acids. CDR3 amino acids: CASRGWSTPNSPLHF. DNA of the CDR3: TGCGCCAGCAGGGGTTGGAGTACACCGAATTCACCCCTCCACTTT.

In this sample, this clonotype turned up many times. The J gene is TRBJ2-1, the V gene TRBV12-3 or TRBV12-4; 9 nucleotides agree with TRBD1. V dropped 7 bases and J dropped 2; count of bases not matched to a gene: 6. The CDR3 runs to 15 residues. CDR3 DNA sequence: TGTGCCAGCACCCGGGACAGGGTGGCCTACAATGAGCAGTTCTTC. It translates to CASTRDRVAYNEQFF.

In its sample, this clonotype was seen many times. The V call is TRBV11-3, the J call TRBJ2-5; 7 bases agree with TRBD1. The CDR3 extends over 16 amino acids. J gave up 1 base and V 2 bases, and 7 bases lay outside the gene matches. Germline V gene sequence: CDR1 SGHNT, CDR2 YENEEA. The DNA for the CDR3 is TGTGCCAGCAGCTTAAACAGGGGTGGGAGCCAAGAGACCCAGTACTTC. It translates to CASSLNRGGSQETQYF.

This clonotype was counted many times. Here the CDR3 DNA reads TGCAGTGCTAGGCGCGTGGGGAGGGTCGATGCGGAGACCCAGTACTTC. Residues: CSARRVGRVDAETQYF. V gene TRBV20-1 combines with J gene TRBJ2-5; 7 positions match TRBD2. The germline CDR1 and CDR2 sequences are DFQATT and SNEGSKA (reference sequence). This CDR3 is built from 16 residues. V gave up 3 bases and J gave up 5 bases; unmatched junction bases: 15.

This clonotype was recorded at least ten times. The V gene is TRBV2, the J gene TRBJ1-2; 8 bases match TRBD1. This CDR3 comprises 16 residues. V was clipped by 2 bases and J by 6 bases; unmatched bases: 11. Germline V lookup: CDR1 SNHLY, CDR2 FYNNEI. The CDR3 sequence: CASSELVRRTGNGYTF. The CDR3 bases are TGTGCCAGCAGTGAACTGGTGCGAAGGACAGGGAATGGCTACACCTTC.

About this clonotype itself: It may be a read error: a sequence one base away is much more abundant. The chain couples TRBV12-3 or TRBV12-4 to TRBJ2-2; 9 nucleotides agree with TRBD1. The trim removed 6 bases at V and 9 bases at J, leaving 5 bases unmatched. The length of the CDR3 is 13 residues. CDR3 in DNA: TGTGCCAGCAGGGACGACAGGGGGTGGGAGCTGTTTTTT. Protein sequence: CASRDDRGWELFF.

The chain recombines TRBV30 with TRBJ1-1; D is ambiguous. Trimming left V 3 bases short and J 1 base short, with 6 bases between. Germline CDR1 and CDR2: GTSNPN and SVGIG (reference sequence). The CDR3 extends over 12 amino acids. CDR3 nucleotides: TGTGCCTGGAGAACTGGGAACACTGAAGCTTTCTTT. As protein: CAWRTGNTEAFF.

The chain has TRBV7-9 and TRBJ1-2, with D possibly TRBD1 on 6 matching bases. Trimming shortened V by 5 bases and J by 7 bases, and 17 bases separated the two germline ends. The CDR3 consists of 14 residues. Germline V gene sequence: CDR1 SEHNR, CDR2 FQNEAQ (reference sequence). In nucleotides, the CDR3 is TGTGCCAGCAGCCACTCGGGGGGGGCTTCTGGCTACACCTTC. Residues: CASSHSGGASGYTF.

This clonotype was counted many times. The rearrangement uses TRBV7-9 and TRBJ2-1; possibly TRBD1 for D (6 bases). Germline V gene lookup returns CDR1 SEHNR and CDR2 FQNEAQ (reference sequence). Trimming removed 4 bases at V and 6 bases at J, with 19 bases between. This CDR3 region has 16 residues. Here the CDR3 reads CASSSPNRDLANEQFF. The CDR3 DNA reads as TGTGCCAGCAGCTCCCCGAACAGGGATCTGGCCAATGAGCAGTTCTTC.

Concerning this clonotype itself: Its ends do not fully match the called genes, so a read error is possible. The J gene is TRBJ2-7, the V gene TRBV6-1; 8 bases align to TRBD2. CDR3 length: 15 amino acids. The germline gives CDR1 MNHNS, CDR2 SASEGT. CDR3 coding DNA: TGTGCCAGCAGTCAAGCGGCGGGAGGTTCGGGCGAGCAGTACTTC. Its translation is CASSQAAGGSGEQYF.

The sample holds many counts of this clonotype. The rearrangement links TRBV19 to TRBJ1-5; D ambiguous. Trimming removed 3 bases at V and 1 base at J, with 10 bases between. Germline CDR1 is LNHDA and CDR2 is SQIVND (reference sequence). The CDR3 runs 15 residues. The CDR3 sequence: CASSMEDRSNQPQHF. The CDR3 nucleotides read TGTGCCAGTAGTATGGAGGACCGGAGCAATCAGCCCCAGCATTTT. Supplemented by reference TRBV19 and TRBJ1-5, the full variable domain reads DGGITQSPKYLFRKEGQNVTLSCEQNLNHDAMYWYRQDPGQGLRLIYYSQIVNDFQKGDIAEGYSVSREKKESFPLTVTSAQKNPTAFYLCASSMEDRSNQPQHFGDGTRLSIL.

In its sample, this clonotype was seen many times. V gene TRBV5-1 combines with J gene TRBJ2-3, with 7 bases aligning to TRBD2. The ends lost 0 bases at V and 1 base at J; junction bases unmatched: 11. This CDR3 region has 18 residues. The V gene's germline CDR1 is SGHRS and CDR2 YFSETQ. The CDR3 here is CASSLARDLAGGTDTQYF. DNA for the CDR3: TGCGCCAGCAGCTTGGCCCGGGATTTGGCGGGGGGCACAGATACGCAGTATTTT. Looking up the rest from reference TRBV5-1 and TRBJ2-3 gives the full variable domain: KAGVTQTPRYLIKTRGQQVTLSCSPISGHRSVSWYQQTPGQGLQFLFEYFSETQRNKGNFPGRFSGRQFSNSRSEMNVSTLELGDSALYLCASSLARDLAGGTDTQYFGPGTRLTVL.

This clonotype was counted at least ten times. The V gene is TRBV11-3, the J gene TRBJ2-7, with 9 positions matching TRBD2. CDR3 length: 15 residues. The V segment lost 1 base and the J segment 0 bases; nucleotides outside the gene matches: 1. Per the germline V gene, CDR1 is SGHNT and CDR2 is YENEEA. The DNA of the CDR3 is TGTGCCAGCAGCTTAGCTAGCGGGAACTCCTACGAGCAGTACTTC. Translation: CASSLASGNSYEQYF.

Comment on this clonotype: A much larger clonotype is one base distant, so this may be a read error. The chain links TRBV7-2 to TRBJ2-1; no reliable D call. Germline CDR1 reads SGHTA; CDR2 reads FQGNSA. CDR3 length: 12 residues. DNA for the CDR3: TGTGCCAGCAGCCAGCGTCCCTCTATTTGGTCCTTC. This encodes CASSQRPSIWSF.

In this sample, this clonotype turned up many times. This chain joins TRBV7-6 and TRBJ2-7; perhaps TRBD1 as D (5 bases). The CDR3 is 13 residues long. The V gene's germline CDR1 is SGHVS and CDR2 FNYEAQ. With 5 bases removed from V and 3 bases from J, the gap between germline ends came to 11 bases. For the CDR3, the DNA is TGTGCCAGCAGCCCCCAGGGCGGCTACGAGCAGTACTTC. It translates to CASSPQGGYEQYF.

This clonotype was seen only a few times. A read error may be the cause here, since a much bigger clone is one base away. The V call is TRBV9, the J call TRBJ2-7, with 8 nucleotides matching TRBD1. The CDR3 is 14 residues long. Germline V gives CDR1 SGDLS, CDR2 YYNGEE. CDR3 amino acids: CASSVSGGINEQSF. CDR3 bases: TGTGCCAGCAGCGTATCAGGGGGCATCAACGAGCAGTCCTTC. The full variable domain, completed using reference TRBV9 and TRBJ2-7, is DSGVTQTPKHLITATGQRVTLRCSPRSGDLSVYWYQQSLDQGLQFLIQYYNGEERAKGNILERFSAQQFPDLHSELNLSSLELGDSALYFCASSVSGGINEQSFGPGTRLTVT.

In this sample, this clonotype turned up many times. V and J are TRBV6-5 and TRBJ2-5; 7 bases fit TRBD2. This CDR3 contains 16 residues. Looked up from germline, CDR1 is MNHEY and CDR2 is SVGAGI. The V segment lost 2 bases and the J segment 7 bases; nucleotides outside the gene matches: 13. The CDR3 protein is CASSYTERDWEGTQYF. CDR3 coding DNA: TGTGCCAGCAGTTACACCGAACGGGACTGGGAGGGGACCCAGTACTTC.

This clonotype has ten or more counts. The J gene is TRBJ2-2, the V gene TRBV7-6; 12 positions agree with TRBD2. The CDR3 totals 17 residues. The junction had 8 bases not matched to a gene; V was cut back by 3 bases and J by 6 bases. Germline CDR1 SGHVS, CDR2 FNYEAQ. CDR3 DNA sequence: TGTGCCAGCAGCTTGCTAGCGGGAGGGCCGTATTCCGGGGAGCTGTTTTTT. This gives the protein CASSLLAGGPYSGELFF.

This clonotype was observed at least ten times. The J gene is TRBJ1-2, the V gene TRBV20-1; D is ambiguous. The CDR3 sequence is 12 residues long. The V and J ends lost 3 bases and 0 bases respectively, with 5 bases between them. Germline CDR1 reads DFQATT; CDR2 reads SNEGSKA (reference sequence). CDR3 amino acids: CSASRTNYGYTF. CDR3 nucleotide sequence: TGCAGTGCTAGTCGGACTAACTATGGCTACACCTTC.

The chain employs TRBV19 and TRBJ1-1, with 8 bases identical to TRBD1. V shed 8 bases, J shed 3 bases, and the junction held 11 bases outside the gene matches. The length of the CDR3 is 15 residues. Germline CDR1 is LNHDA and CDR2 is SQIVND (reference sequence). The CDR3 reads CASRDRWAADTEAFF. CDR3 nucleotide sequence: TGTGCCAGTCGGGACAGGTGGGCTGCGGACACTGAAGCTTTCTTT.

This clonotype was picked up many times. The chain employs TRBV10-3 and TRBJ2-1; 11 bases line up with TRBD2. J was trimmed by 2 bases and V by 3 bases; bases with no gene match: 3. The CDR3 runs to 16 residues. The germline V gene encodes CDR1 ENHRY and CDR2 SYGVKD. CDR3 in DNA: TGTGCCATCAGTGATACTAGCGGGGGAACCTACAATGAGCAGTTCTTC. It yields the protein CAISDTSGGTYNEQFF.

The sample holds a few counts of this clonotype. This clone may be a read error of a much larger clone one base away. DNA of the CDR3: TGCGCCAGCAGCTCTAAGCGGGGGGACTACGAGCAGTACTTC. Amino acid sequence: CASSSKRGDYEQYF. V is TRBV5-1 and J is TRBJ2-7, with 9 bases that match TRBD2. V lost 3 bases, J lost 3 bases, and 4 bases stayed unmatched. The V gene's germline CDR1 is SGHRS and CDR2 YFSETQ. The CDR3 consists of 14 residues.

The chain has TRBV13 and TRBJ1-5; no reliable D call. The CDR3 consists of 14 residues. V was pared by 5 bases and J by 2 bases, with 10 bases between. In germline, CDR1 is PRHDT, CDR2 FYEKMQ (reference sequence). This CDR3 is CASSAGYGNQPQHF. CDR3 in DNA: TGTGCCAGCAGCGCGGGTTATGGCAATCAGCCCCAGCATTTT.

Comments on this clonotype: One end of the junction is discordant with germline, which a read error may explain. This chain links TRBV6-1 with TRBJ2-3, with 9 bases aligning to TRBD2. The length of the CDR3 is 15 residues. Germline V lookup: CDR1 MNHNS, CDR2 SASEGT. The CDR3: CASSQRGTSTDTQYF. CDR3 DNA sequence: TGTGCCAGCAGTCAGCGAGGGACTAGCACAGATACGCAGTATTTC.

The sample holds many counts of this clonotype. CDR3 sequence: CATSDLRGGSYNEQFF. The DNA for the CDR3 is TGTGCCACCAGTGATTTGCGGGGGGGCTCCTACAATGAGCAGTTCTTC. V gene TRBV24-1 combines with J gene TRBJ2-1; 8 nucleotides line up with TRBD2. Germline CDR1 KGHDR, CDR2 SFDVKD. Losses at the gene ends were 0 bases for V and 0 bases for J; bases not matched to a gene: 0. The CDR3 extends over 16 amino acids.

Concerning this clonotype: Being one base from a much bigger clone, this may be a read error. The CDR3 nucleotides are TGTGCCAGCAGCTTCGATAAGGTTTTGACCTACGAGCAGTACTTC. Its translation: CASSFDKVLTYEQYF. The V and J genes are TRBV5-6 and TRBJ2-7; D not certain. The ends were cut back, 2 bases at V and 2 bases at J, with 14 bases in the middle. Germline CDR1 SGHDT, CDR2 YYEEEE. The CDR3 covers 15 residues. Complete variable domain (other parts from reference TRBV5-6 and TRBJ2-7): DAGVTQSPTHLIKTRGQQVTLRCSPKSGHDTVSWYQQALGQGPQFIFQYYEEEERQRGNFPDRFSGHQFPNYSSELNVNALLLGDSALYLCASSFDKVLTYEQYFGPGTRLTVT.

This clonotype was counted many times. The J gene is TRBJ2-3, the V gene TRBV5-4, with 9 bases lining up with TRBD2. With 5 bases clipped from V and 3 bases from J, the junction kept 7 bases outside the gene matches. CDR1 and CDR2 from the germline V gene are SGHNT and YYREEE (reference sequence). This CDR3 has 15 amino acids. CDR3 sequence reads: CASSRGLAGTDTQYF. The CDR3 DNA follows: TGTGCCAGCAGTCGCGGGCTAGCGGGAACAGATACGCAGTATTTT.